A single sample is the source of the 30 T cell receptor beta chains below, sequenced in a study of shared clonotypes between healthy human individuals. Naive CD8 cells lacked CD45RO and underwent positive selection for CCR7, leaving out terminally differentiated effector memory CD45RA+ cells. TCRdb's copy holds only in-frame clones and misses some; the assay was immunoSEQ multiplex PCR. This table holds about 2.1 million clones, roughly 93% found once. Specimen: naive CD8+ T cells from PBMCs. These receptors came from a man aged 18-30 years in good health. Some clones in this sample may be carry-over from other donors' samples.

This rearrangement joins TRBV5-1 to TRBJ2-1, with D tentatively TRBD2 (6 bases). V was shortened by 1 base and J by 2 bases, with 10 bases between the two germline ends. Germline V gene data show CDR1 as SGHRS and CDR2 as YFSETQ. The CDR3 totals 15 residues. The CDR3 loop reads CASSLSASAYNEQFF. CDR3 nucleotide sequence: TGCGCCAGCAGCTTGTCCGCTAGCGCCTACAATGAGCAGTTCTTC.

The gene calls are TRBV4-1 and TRBJ2-7; 7 bases are shared with TRBD1. Trimming cost V 6 bases and J 5 bases; bases outside gene matches: 10. From germline, CDR1 is MGHRA and CDR2 YSYEKL. The CDR3 is made up of 14 amino acids. CDR3 amino acids: CASRIDRVRHEQYF. The CDR3, as DNA: TGCGCCAGCAGGATCGACAGGGTAAGGCACGAGCAGTACTTC.

This chain connects TRBV4-1 to TRBJ2-3; TRBD2 matches 7 bases. CDR3 length equals 17 residues. Germline values: CDR1 MGHRA, CDR2 YSYEKL. The V segment lost 3 bases and the J segment 0 bases; nucleotides outside the gene matches: 9. The CDR3 bases are TGCGCCAGCAGCCACCTCCCTGGGAGGGTTAGCACAGATACGCAGTATTTT. The encoded protein is CASSHLPGRVSTDTQYF.

This rearrangement joins TRBV14 to TRBJ2-1, with a weak D call TRBD2 (6 bases). CDR1 and CDR2 (germline): SGHDN, FVKESK. Trimming left V 1 base short and J 12 bases short, with 16 bases between. CDR3 length: 14 amino acids. CDR3 nucleotide sequence: TGTGCCAGCAGCCAAGCGGGTAGCGGAAACTGGCAGTTCTTC. This sequence encodes CASSQAGSGNWQFF. The full variable domain, with the rest looked up from reference TRBV14 and TRBJ2-1, is EAGVTQFPSHSVIEKGQTVTLRCDPISGHDNLYWYRRVMGKEIKFLLHFVKESKQDESGMPNNRFLAERTGGTYSTLKVQPAELEDSGVYFCASSQAGSGNWQFFGPGTRLTVL.

The chain uses TRBV7-9 and TRBJ1-2; D unclear. V was shortened by 8 bases and J by 7 bases, with 14 bases between the two germline ends. The germline CDR1 and CDR2 sequences are SEHNR and FQNEAQ (reference sequence). The CDR3 contains 12 residues. The CDR3 loop is CASWAAVSGYTF. CDR3 in DNA: TGTGCCAGCTGGGCCGCGGTCTCTGGCTACACCTTC.

V gene TRBV27 combines with J gene TRBJ2-7; D may be TRBD1 or TRBD2 (5 bases each). V was shortened by 2 bases and J by 4 bases, with 18 bases between the two germline ends. The CDR3 loop spans 16 amino acids. From germline, CDR1 is MNHEY and CDR2 SMNVEV (reference sequence). The CDR3 loop is CASSLTIPGRSYEQYF. CDR3 DNA sequence: TGTGCCAGCAGTTTAACGATTCCGGGACGGTCGTACGAGCAGTACTTC.

The chain is built from TRBV11-2 and TRBJ2-3; D is possibly TRBD1 (5 bases). Germline loops: CDR1 SGHAT, CDR2 FQNNGV. Trimming pared 5 bases from V and 5 bases from J, leaving 17 bases between. The CDR3 totals 15 residues. CDR3 DNA sequence: TGTGCCAGCAGCGAAGACAGAGTTAGTGGAGATACGCAGTATTTT. It is translated as CASSEDRVSGDTQYF.

V is TRBV7-8 and J is TRBJ1-1; D remains ambiguous. Germline V lookup: CDR1 SGHVS, CDR2 FQNEAQ. V lost 2 bases and J 1 base, leaving 14 bases between the germline ends. The CDR3 spans 16 residues. The CDR3 region is CASSLPPLSGNTEAFF. In nucleotides, the CDR3 is TGTGCCAGCAGCTTACCCCCTTTATCGGGGAACACTGAAGCTTTCTTT.

As to this clone: A much larger clone differs from this one at a single base, so this may be a read error. Other DNA sequences in the sample encode the same CDR3. The genes are TRBV27 and TRBJ2-7, with D possibly TRBD2 on 5 matching bases. CDR1 is MNHEY and CDR2 is SMNVEV in the germline V gene (reference sequence). The V and J ends lost 3 bases and 2 bases respectively, with 8 bases between them. The CDR3 runs 13 residues. The CDR3 loop is CASSFGLTYEQYF. CDR3 DNA: TGTGCCAGCAGTTTCGGACTGACCTACGAGCAGTACTTC.

The chain couples TRBV7-3 to TRBJ2-7; 7 nucleotides match TRBD1. The trim removed 5 bases at V and 0 bases at J, leaving 10 bases unmatched. The CDR3 runs 16 residues. Germline CDR1 reads SGHTA; CDR2 reads FQGTGA. The CDR3, as DNA: TGTGCCAGCAGCCACGGGGACAGAAATAGCTCCTACGAGCAGTACTTC. Protein sequence: CASSHGDRNSSYEQYF. Complete variable domain (other parts from reference TRBV7-3 and TRBJ2-7): GAGVSQTPSNKVTEKGKYVELRCDPISGHTALYWYRQSLGQGPEFLIYFQGTGAADDSGLPNDRFFAVRPEGSVSTLKIQRTERGDSAVYLCASSHGDRNSSYEQYFGPGTRLTVT.

CDR3 nucleotide sequence: TGTGCCAGCAGCTTGTACGGGCAGAGGGGTCCCCTTTACGAGCAGTACTTC. Amino acids: CASSLYGQRGPLYEQYF. The chain joins TRBV5-8 to TRBJ2-7; the D call may be TRBD1 or TRBD2 (5 bases each). Germline loops: CDR1 SGHTS, CDR2 YDEGEE. Trimming shortened V by 1 base and J by 4 bases, and 21 bases separated the two germline ends. The CDR3 is 17 amino acids.

This clone was detected once. This chain uses TRBV18 with TRBJ2-4; 7 nucleotides agree with TRBD1. Germline loops: CDR1 KGHSH, CDR2 LQKENI. The CDR3 has 14 residues. V gave up 6 bases and J gave up 8 bases; unmatched junction bases: 10. As DNA, the CDR3 is TGTGCCAGCTCCCCGGACCGGCAGGGGGACATTCAGTACTTC. Its protein product is CASSPDRQGDIQYF.

The chain employs TRBV11-3 and TRBJ2-1, with D uncertain. Deletions cut 0 bases from V and 5 bases from J, with 5 bases between. From germline, CDR1 is SGHNT and CDR2 YENEEA. This CDR3 region has 13 residues. CDR3 residues: CASSLEGHNEQFF. The CDR3 nucleotides are TGTGCCAGCAGCTTAGAAGGGCACAATGAGCAGTTCTTC.

The V and J genes are TRBV7-3 and TRBJ1-4; D remains unclear. The CDR3 sequence is 18 residues long. Germline values: CDR1 SGHTA, CDR2 FQGTGA. The ends were cut back, 4 bases at V and 7 bases at J, with 25 bases in the middle. The CDR3 is CASSWPGATAGEIEKLFF. CDR3 in DNA: TGTGCCAGCAGCTGGCCAGGAGCAACGGCTGGTGAGATTGAAAAACTGTTTTTT.

The chain is built from TRBV15 and TRBJ1-5; no clear D gene. The germline V gene encodes CDR1 LNHNV and CDR2 YYDKDF (reference sequence). V lost 3 bases and J lost 4, with 13 bases in between. This CDR3 spans 15 amino acids. The CDR3 DNA reads as TGTGCCACCAGCAGTGGCGGGGTTGGGAATCAGCCCCAGCATTTT. Protein: CATSSGGVGNQPQHF.

This clone was detected only once. This chain connects TRBV19 to TRBJ2-7, with D unclear. CDR1 is LNHDA and CDR2 is SQIVND in the germline V gene (reference sequence). This CDR3 comprises 14 residues. V shed 5 bases and J shed 0 bases, with 11 bases lying between them. The CDR3 spells CASSAETVSYEQYF. DNA for the CDR3: TGTGCCAGTAGTGCGGAGACCGTCTCCTACGAGCAGTACTTC.

The chain couples TRBV11-2 to TRBJ2-7; 14 bases are a match to TRBD2. Losses at the gene ends were 5 bases for V and 7 bases for J; bases not matched to a gene: 10. CDR1 and CDR2 (germline): SGHAT, FQNNGV. The CDR3 has 16 amino acids. CDR3 coding DNA: TGTGCCAGCAGCCCCCGACTAGCGGGAGGGCCCTGGGAGCAGTACTTC. Protein sequence: CASSPRLAGGPWEQYF.

This clone was observed a single time. This chain joins TRBV29-1 and TRBJ2-1; 10 bases match TRBD2. V shed 3 bases, J shed 0 bases, and the junction held 5 bases outside the gene matches. This CDR3 has 16 residues. CDR1 SQVTM and CDR2 ANQGSEA come from the germline V gene. The CDR3 DNA is TGCAGCGTTGAGGGAATAGCGGGAGGCTCCTACAATGAGCAGTTCTTC. Translating gives CSVEGIAGGSYNEQFF.

The V gene is TRBV6-5, the J gene TRBJ2-7, with D tentatively TRBD1 or TRBD2 (5 bases each). The CDR3 loop spans 14 amino acids. Trimming left V 4 bases short and J 3 bases short, with 13 bases between. Germline loops: CDR1 MNHEY, CDR2 SVGAGI. Here the CDR3 reads CASSWDGRGYEQYF. The CDR3, as DNA: TGTGCCAGCAGTTGGGACGGACGAGGCTACGAGCAGTACTTC.

The chain couples TRBV9 to TRBJ2-1; perhaps TRBD2 as D (6 bases). This CDR3 is 16 amino acids long. The V end lost 0 bases, the J end lost 1 base, and 11 bases lay between the germline ends. Per the germline V gene, CDR1 is SGDLS and CDR2 is YYNGEE. The CDR3 loop is CASSVGPSASYNEQFF. The CDR3 nucleotides are TGTGCCAGCAGCGTAGGGCCTAGCGCATCCTACAATGAGCAGTTCTTC.

A few counts support this clone. CDR3 bases: TGCGCCAGCAGCCAAGTCAATAAAGGGAATCAGCCCCAGCATTTT. It yields the protein CASSQVNKGNQPQHF. The chain is built from TRBV4-1 and TRBJ1-5; D gene uncertain. The CDR3 is made up of 15 amino acids. V gave up 1 base and J gave up 4 bases, with 11 bases separating them. CDR1 is MGHRA, CDR2 YSYEKL, per germline.

The chain is built from TRBV11-2 and TRBJ1-4; D uncertain. The germline gives CDR1 SGHAT, CDR2 FQNNGV. The germline V and J ends were trimmed by 4 bases and 8 bases, with 20 bases remaining between them. The CDR3 runs 16 residues. CDR3 amino acids: CASSSQGRPPREKLFF. The CDR3 DNA follows: TGTGCCAGCAGCTCCCAAGGTCGACCGCCCAGGGAAAAACTGTTTTTT.

The chain carries TRBV4-3 and TRBJ2-1; D perhaps matches TRBD1 (5 bases). The CDR3 has 15 residues. The ends were cut back, 0 bases at V and 5 bases at J, with 11 bases in the middle. Germline V lookup: CDR1 LGHNA, CDR2 YSLEER. CDR3 loop: CASSQDGASNNEQFF. CDR3 DNA: TGCGCCAGCAGCCAAGATGGGGCATCCAACAATGAGCAGTTCTTC.

The genes are TRBV28 and TRBJ2-5; 11 bases line up with TRBD2. The CDR3 is 14 residues long. The V segment lost 2 bases and the J segment 4 bases; nucleotides outside the gene matches: 0. CDR1 is MDHEN and CDR2 is SYDVKM in the germline V gene. In DNA form, the CDR3 reads TGTGCCAGCAGTTTAGGGACTAGCGGAGAGACCCAGTACTTC. Amino acids: CASSLGTSGETQYF.

The chain links TRBV7-3 to TRBJ1-1, with D unclear. V dropped 1 base and J dropped 1 base, with 10 bases sitting between them. The CDR3 loop spans 15 amino acids. Germline V lookup: CDR1 SGHTA, CDR2 FQGTGA. The CDR3 coding sequence is TGTGCCAGCAGCTTAAGCCATGCAACGAACACTGAAGCTTTCTTT. It translates to CASSLSHATNTEAFF.

With respect to this clone: The same CDR3 also results from other DNA sequences found in this sample. DNA of the CDR3: TGTGCCAGCAGCGTAGGGACTAGCCCCTCCTACGAGCAGTACTTC. It translates to CASSVGTSPSYEQYF. The chain combines TRBV9 with TRBJ2-7; 8 bases line up with TRBD2. The CDR3 consists of 15 residues. V gave up 0 bases and J gave up 0 bases; unmatched junction bases: 2. Germline CDR1 SGDLS, CDR2 YYNGEE.

This chain links TRBV2 with TRBJ2-7, with a tentative D call TRBD1 (6 bases). V was trimmed by 2 bases and J by 1 base, leaving 12 bases between them. Germline V gives CDR1 SNHLY, CDR2 FYNNEI. This CDR3 has 15 residues. In DNA, the CDR3 is TGTGCCAGCAGTGAACCCTGGACAGATTCCTACGAGCAGTACTTC. Amino acid sequence: CASSEPWTDSYEQYF.

This clone was seen a handful of times. The chain employs TRBV6-1 and TRBJ1-5, with D hard to call. Germline CDR1 is MNHNS and CDR2 is SASEGT. Trimming left V 3 bases short and J 0 bases short, with 3 bases between. The CDR3 is made up of 13 amino acids. The CDR3 nucleotides are TGTGCCAGCAGTGACGTTAGCAATCAGCCCCAGCATTTT. This codes for CASSDVSNQPQHF.

This sequence joins TRBV9 and TRBJ2-4, with a possible D match to TRBD2 (6 bases). This CDR3 is 16 amino acids long. Germline values: CDR1 SGDLS, CDR2 YYNGEE. Trimming cost V 0 bases and J 0 bases, with 10 bases left between them. CDR3 nucleotide sequence: TGTGCCAGCAGCGTAGGGAGCGGGTTAGCCAAAAACATTCAGTACTTC. It translates to CASSVGSGLAKNIQYF.

This chain connects TRBV10-3 to TRBJ2-1, with D perhaps matching TRBD2 (6 bases). Germline V CDR1 and CDR2: ENHRY, SYGVKD. CDR3 length: 15 residues. Trimming took off 7 bases at V and 7 bases at J, with 20 bases between the two ends. DNA of the CDR3: TGTGCCATCACCGCCCGGGACTTTGGGGGGAATGAGCAGTTCTTC. Its protein product is CAITARDFGGNEQFF.